Below, one TCR beta chain is given with its context. Its antigen is undetermined. This CDR3 spans 15 amino acids. Germline lookup yields CDR1 LNHNV and CDR2 YYDKDF (reference sequence). The V and J ends lost 2 bases and 2 bases, in that order; junction bases with no gene match: 5. The record originates from a study of cytomegalovirus exposure and HLA in healthy donors. Whole-study results and caveats: Rare TCR sequences predominated, though certain public TCRs were found in many donors. Reportedly, diagnosis of cytomegalovirus status by the classifier showed high specificity and sensitivity.

Profiled with immunoSEQ multiplex PCR; TCRdb holds only in-frame clones, not every one. The repertoire consists of roughly 330,000 clones, with around 87% occurring once and the leading ten covering approximately 1.2%. The chain joins TRBV15 to TRBJ2-7; 8 bases are a match to TRBD1. Sequenced: PBMCs. The TCR sequence derives from a young woman in good health and CMV-seropositive. Here the CDR3 reads CATSRPQGVPYEQYF. CDR3 DNA: TGTGCCACCAGCAGACCACAGGGGGTCCCCTACGAGCAGTACTTC. Full variable domain (outside the CDR3, taken from reference TRBV15 and TRBJ2-7): DAMVIQNPRYQVTQFGKPVTLSCSQTLNHNVMYWYQQKSSQAPKLLFHYYDKDFNNEADTPDNFQSRRPNTSFCFLDIRSPGLGDTAMYLCATSRPQGVPYEQYFGPGTRLTVT.